Reported below is one T cell receptor beta chain. Its antigen is undetermined. Germline loops: CDR1 MNHNS, CDR2 SASEGT. V was pared by 8 bases and J by 0 bases, with 2 bases between. The CDR3 contains 10 residues. The data originate from a study of cytomegalovirus exposure and HLA in healthy donors. Study-level findings and limits: Some TCR beta chains (over 150 of them) were listed as cytomegalovirus-associated.

Libraries were prepared by immunoSEQ multiplex PCR; TCRdb keeps only in-frame clonotypes and omits some of them. The sample consists of about 250,000 clones, more than 75% of them appearing once. V usage is TRBV6-1 and J usage is TRBJ2-7, with D hard to call. The receptor was derived from a man between 18 and 35 years old in good health and CMV-seropositive. The sample taken for sequencing was PBMCs. The CDR3 loop is CASVSYEQYF. CDR3 DNA: TGTGCCAGCGTCTCCTACGAGCAGTACTTC.